A selection of T cell receptor beta chains follows, all from one sample in a study of technical replicates of blood from a few donors. Profiled with immunoSEQ multiplex PCR; TCRdb holds only in-frame clones, not every one. Of about 100,000 clones in the sample, almost 96% were seen once. Sequencing was carried out using T cells isolated from PBMCs. The receptors originated from a human donor in good health. The CDR3 runs from the conserved cysteine through the conserved F or W. Each record gives: V gene, clone size, D gene, J gene, CDR3 DNA, CDR3 protein. D genes are given only for firm matches. Part of the rows lack a size; the others show once, few, many or a class for expanded clones.

V gene: TRBV19; clone size: -; D gene: TRBD1; J gene: TRBJ1-5; CDR3 DNA: TGTGCCAGTAGCCCCGGGGCAGGGGGCGTTGGCTATCAGCCCCAGCATTTT; CDR3 protein: CASSPGAGGVGYQPQHF
V gene: TRBV4-2; clone size: -; D gene: TRBD1; J gene: TRBJ2-1; CDR3 DNA: TGTGCCAGCAGCCCCCAAAGGGACAGCTCGGAAAATGAGCAGTTCTTC; CDR3 protein: CASSPQRDSSENEQFF
V gene: TRBV11-3; clone size: -; D gene: TRBD1; J gene: TRBJ2-2; CDR3 DNA: TGTGCCAGCAGCTTAGTCCCGGGACAGGGGGGCTCGGGGGAGCTGTTTTTT; CDR3 protein: CASSLVPGQGGSGELFF
V gene: TRBV6-1; clone size: -; D gene: TRBD2; J gene: TRBJ2-5; CDR3 DNA: TGTGCCAGCAGTGAGGCGAGACTAGCGGGGGGCTGGGAGACCCAGTACTTC; CDR3 protein: CASSEARLAGGWETQYF
V gene: TRBV7-8; clone size: -; D gene: -; J gene: TRBJ2-3; CDR3 DNA: TGTGCCAGCAGCTTAAGACTAGGATTCACAGATACGCAGTATTTT; CDR3 protein: CASSLRLGFTDTQYF
V gene: TRBV27; clone size: -; D gene: -; J gene: TRBJ1-2; CDR3 DNA: TGTGCCAGCAGCCCCAATGGGGGGGGAACTAACTATGGCTACACCTTC; CDR3 protein: CASSPNGGGTNYGYTF
V gene: TRBV4-1; clone size: -; D gene: -; J gene: TRBJ1-1; CDR3 DNA: TGCGCCAGCAGCCCAGTTCGGGAATACACTGAAGCTTTCTTT; CDR3 protein: CASSPVREYTEAFF
V gene: TRBV30; clone size: -; D gene: -; J gene: TRBJ2-7; CDR3 DNA: TGTGCCTGGAGTGTCTTAATGGGGGGGGCAGCGCACGAGCAGTACTTC; CDR3 protein: CAWSVLMGGAAHEQYF
V gene: TRBV10-3; clone size: -; D gene: -; J gene: TRBJ2-3; CDR3 DNA: TGTGCCATCAGTGAGTCGGAGGGTACCACAGATACGCAGTATTTT; CDR3 protein: CAISESEGTTDTQYF
V gene: TRBV9; clone size: -; D gene: TRBD1; J gene: TRBJ2-7; CDR3 DNA: TGTGCCAGCAGCGTACATCCGGGACAGAGGACCTACGAGCAGTACTTC; CDR3 protein: CASSVHPGQRTYEQYF
V gene: TRBV6-5; clone size: -; D gene: TRBD1; J gene: TRBJ1-4; CDR3 DNA: TGTGCCAGCAGCTTAAAGGACAGGGGAGATGAAAAACTGTTTTTT; CDR3 protein: CASSLKDRGDEKLFF
V gene: TRBV19; clone size: -; D gene: -; J gene: TRBJ1-5; CDR3 DNA: TGTGCCAGTAGTATAGTAGGGACACCAACATACCAGCCCCAGCATTTT; CDR3 protein: CASSIVGTPTYQPQHF
V gene: TRBV6-1; clone size: -; D gene: -; J gene: TRBJ1-1; CDR3 DNA: TGTGCCAGCGAGGGGAGGGGGAACACTGAAGCTTTCTTT; CDR3 protein: CASEGRGNTEAFF
V gene: TRBV28; clone size: -; D gene: TRBD1; J gene: TRBJ2-2; CDR3 DNA: TGTGCCAGCATAACCCTTACAGGGGGGATAACCGCGAACACCGGGGAGCTGTTTTTT; CDR3 protein: CASITLTGGITANTGELFF
V gene: TRBV14; clone size: -; D gene: -; J gene: TRBJ2-7; CDR3 DNA: TGTGCCAGCAGCCCAGCGGGACAGGCCTCCTACGAGCAGTACTTC; CDR3 protein: CASSPAGQASYEQYF
V gene: TRBV7-8; clone size: -; D gene: TRBD1; J gene: TRBJ2-5; CDR3 DNA: TGTGCCAGCAAACCCGACAGGGTGCAAGAGACCCAGTACTTC; CDR3 protein: CASKPDRVQETQYF
V gene: TRBV27; clone size: -; D gene: TRBD2; J gene: TRBJ2-7; CDR3 DNA: TGTGCCAGCAGCCGGCTGGGAGGGATTAACATCGAGCAGTACTTC; CDR3 protein: CASSRLGGINIEQYF
V gene: TRBV9; clone size: -; D gene: TRBD2; J gene: TRBJ2-5; CDR3 DNA: TGTGCCAGCAGGGGAGGCGGGGGGCCTCAAGAGACCCAGTACTTC; CDR3 protein: CASRGGGGPQETQYF
V gene: TRBV19; clone size: -; D gene: -; J gene: TRBJ1-1; CDR3 DNA: TGTGCCAGTAGTATAGGCAGGGACACTGAAGCTTTCTTT; CDR3 protein: CASSIGRDTEAFF
V gene: TRBV28; clone size: -; D gene: -; J gene: TRBJ2-3; CDR3 DNA: TGTGCCAGCATTCCCGGAGGGAAAAACACAGATACGCAGTATTTT; CDR3 protein: CASIPGGKNTDTQYF
V gene: TRBV5-5; clone size: -; D gene: -; J gene: TRBJ2-5; CDR3 DNA: TGTGCCAGCAGCTTGGCGGGTGGAGAGACCCAGTACTTC; CDR3 protein: CASSLAGGETQYF
V gene: TRBV19; clone size: -; D gene: TRBD1; J gene: TRBJ1-3; CDR3 DNA: TGTGCCAGTAGTTCTCGGACAGGGTTCGTGGACACCATATATTTT; CDR3 protein: CASSSRTGFVDTIYF
V gene: TRBV19; clone size: -; D gene: TRBD2; J gene: TRBJ2-7; CDR3 DNA: TGTGCCAGTAGTCCGACTCGCGGGACTAGAGGAATCAAGCAGTACTTC; CDR3 protein: CASSPTRGTRGIKQYF
V gene: TRBV11-3; clone size: -; D gene: -; J gene: TRBJ2-7; CDR3 DNA: TGTGCCAGCAGCTCAACGCCGAGTAGTACCACGTACGAGCAGTACTTC; CDR3 protein: CASSSTPSSTTYEQYF
V gene: TRBV6-5; clone size: -; D gene: -; J gene: TRBJ1-4; CDR3 DNA: TGTGCCAGCAGTTATCGTACAGCAACTAATGAAAAACTGTTTTTT; CDR3 protein: CASSYRTATNEKLFF
V gene: TRBV5-4; clone size: once; D gene: -; J gene: TRBJ1-6; CDR3 DNA: TGTGCCAGCAGCCGAGCAGGGGTAGATTCACCCCTCCACTTT; CDR3 protein: CASSRAGVDSPLHF
V gene: TRBV19; clone size: -; D gene: TRBD1; J gene: TRBJ2-1; CDR3 DNA: TGTGCCAGTAGTACCCGGGGACAGGGGCTCAATGAGCAGTTCTTC; CDR3 protein: CASSTRGQGLNEQFF
V gene: TRBV14; clone size: -; D gene: -; J gene: TRBJ1-6; CDR3 DNA: TGTGCCAGCAGCCAGCTAGGCGGCTCCTATAATTCACCCCTCCACTTT; CDR3 protein: CASSQLGGSYNSPLHF
V gene: TRBV27; clone size: -; D gene: -; J gene: TRBJ2-1; CDR3 DNA: TGTGCCAGCAGTTTATCGACTAGTATCGATGAGCAGTTCTTC; CDR3 protein: CASSLSTSIDEQFF
V gene: TRBV28; clone size: -; D gene: -; J gene: TRBJ2-7; CDR3 DNA: TGTGCCAGCAGTTTAACGGGGGACGAGCAGTACTTC; CDR3 protein: CASSLTGDEQYF
V gene: TRBV6-6; clone size: -; D gene: -; J gene: TRBJ2-7; CDR3 DNA: TGTGCCAGCAGTGCCGGGACAACCTACGAGCAGTACTTC; CDR3 protein: CASSAGTTYEQYF
V gene: TRBV28; clone size: -; D gene: TRBD1; J gene: TRBJ1-4; CDR3 DNA: TGTGCCAGCAGCTCCGACAGGGGAACTTTCCCTAATGAAAAACTGTTTTTT; CDR3 protein: CASSSDRGTFPNEKLFF
V gene: TRBV28; clone size: -; D gene: -; J gene: TRBJ1-4; CDR3 DNA: TGTGCCAGCAGTTTTTTCGGACTAAATGAGGAAAAACTGTTTTTT; CDR3 protein: CASSFFGLNEEKLFF
V gene: TRBV19; clone size: once; D gene: TRBD2; J gene: TRBJ2-3; CDR3 DNA: TGTGCCAGTAGTATAGTAAGCGGGGGGGCAGATACGCAGTATTTT; CDR3 protein: CASSIVSGGADTQYF
V gene: TRBV7-9; clone size: -; D gene: TRBD1; J gene: TRBJ1-4; CDR3 DNA: TGTGCCAGCAGCATGAGACAGGGGGTATCTGAAAAACTGTTTTTT; CDR3 protein: CASSMRQGVSEKLFF
V gene: TRBV25-1; clone size: -; D gene: -; J gene: TRBJ2-1; CDR3 DNA: TGTGCCAGCAGTGAATTGTCGAGGGAGTTGAAGAATGAGCAGTTCTTC; CDR3 protein: CASSELSRELKNEQFF
V gene: TRBV6-5; clone size: -; D gene: -; J gene: TRBJ1-5; CDR3 DNA: TGTGCCAGCAGTTACGGGGGGAATCAGCCCCAGCATTTT; CDR3 protein: CASSYGGNQPQHF
V gene: TRBV9; clone size: -; D gene: -; J gene: TRBJ2-2; CDR3 DNA: TGTGCCAGCAGCGTAGTGGGCTCCACCGGGGAGCTGTTTTTT; CDR3 protein: CASSVVGSTGELFF
V gene: TRBV6-6; clone size: -; D gene: -; J gene: TRBJ1-2; CDR3 DNA: TGTGCCAGCAGTTCTACAGGGAACTATGGCTACACCTTC; CDR3 protein: CASSSTGNYGYTF
V gene: TRBV5-1; clone size: -; D gene: -; J gene: TRBJ2-3; CDR3 DNA: TGCGCCAGCAGCTTGGGGGGGGGCACAGATACGCAGTATTTT; CDR3 protein: CASSLGGGTDTQYF
V gene: TRBV11-2; clone size: -; D gene: -; J gene: TRBJ2-7; CDR3 DNA: TGTGCCAGCAGCTCGGACTGGAAGGCCTACGAGCAGTACTTC; CDR3 protein: CASSSDWKAYEQYF
V gene: TRBV5-1; clone size: -; D gene: TRBD1; J gene: TRBJ2-7; CDR3 DNA: TGCGCCAGCAGCGCGGCAAGGACAGGGGAAGGCTACGAGCAGTACTTC; CDR3 protein: CASSAARTGEGYEQYF
V gene: TRBV7-9; clone size: -; D gene: -; J gene: TRBJ2-2; CDR3 DNA: TGTGCCAGCAGCTTAAGCTGGGGGCGGGCCGGGGAGCTGTTTTTT; CDR3 protein: CASSLSWGRAGELFF
V gene: TRBV18; clone size: -; D gene: TRBD2; J gene: TRBJ2-3; CDR3 DNA: TGTGCCAGCTCACCACCGACTAGCGGGGGACGCACAGATACGCAGTATTTT; CDR3 protein: CASSPPTSGGRTDTQYF
V gene: TRBV5-4; clone size: -; D gene: TRBD2; J gene: TRBJ2-5; CDR3 DNA: TGTGCCAGCAGCCCGGGGGGACCACAAGAGACCCAGTACTTC; CDR3 protein: CASSPGGPQETQYF
V gene: TRBV5-1; clone size: -; D gene: -; J gene: TRBJ1-1; CDR3 DNA: TGCGCCAGCAGCTCGGTGGCCCGAGGAGACCCCCTTACCCTCGGGGCTTTCTTT; CDR3 protein: CASSSVARGDPLTLGAFF
V gene: TRBV6-5; clone size: -; D gene: TRBD1; J gene: TRBJ2-5; CDR3 DNA: TGTGCCAGCAGTTACTCGTGGGGGACAGGGAAAGAGACCCAGTACTTC; CDR3 protein: CASSYSWGTGKETQYF
V gene: TRBV5-1; clone size: -; D gene: -; J gene: TRBJ2-5; CDR3 DNA: TGCGCCAGCAGCTTGTTGGGGAGAGAAGGAGAGACCCAGTACTTC; CDR3 protein: CASSLLGREGETQYF
V gene: TRBV6-1; clone size: -; D gene: -; J gene: TRBJ2-1; CDR3 DNA: TGTGCCAGCAGCGGGACTTCCGCTTCCTACAATGAGCAGTTCTTC; CDR3 protein: CASSGTSASYNEQFF
V gene: TRBV10-1; clone size: -; D gene: -; J gene: TRBJ2-1; CDR3 DNA: TGCGCCAGCAGTGAGTCATTGGGGGGATCCTACAATGAGCAGTTCTTC; CDR3 protein: CASSESLGGSYNEQFF
V gene: TRBV27; clone size: -; D gene: TRBD1; J gene: TRBJ2-7; CDR3 DNA: TGTGCCAGCAGTTTATACCGACAGGGCCCCTACGAGCAGTACTTC; CDR3 protein: CASSLYRQGPYEQYF
V gene: TRBV7-9; clone size: once; D gene: TRBD2; J gene: TRBJ2-7; CDR3 DNA: TGTGCCAGCAGCTTGATAGCGGGAAGCCACGAGCAGTACTTC; CDR3 protein: CASSLIAGSHEQYF
V gene: TRBV5-4; clone size: -; D gene: -; J gene: TRBJ2-1; CDR3 DNA: TGTGCCAGCAGCTTCGACGGAGAGAATGAGCAGTTCTTC; CDR3 protein: CASSFDGENEQFF
V gene: TRBV2; clone size: -; D gene: TRBD1; J gene: TRBJ1-2; CDR3 DNA: TGTGCCAGCAAAAGGGACAGGGATGGCTACACCTTC; CDR3 protein: CASKRDRDGYTF
V gene: TRBV5-1; clone size: -; D gene: TRBD2; J gene: TRBJ2-1; CDR3 DNA: TGCGCCAGCAGCTTGACCCCTAGCGGGCCTAGTCGTGAGCAGTTCTTC; CDR3 protein: CASSLTPSGPSREQFF
V gene: TRBV29-1; clone size: once; D gene: TRBD1; J gene: TRBJ2-5; CDR3 DNA: TGCAGCGTTCCCGATACAGGGGGATCTGAGACCCAGTACTTC; CDR3 protein: CSVPDTGGSETQYF